This TCR beta chain is drawn from a study of T-cell memory formation after mild COVID-19. Regarding this clonotype: Its antigen is unknown.

The CDR3 runs 14 residues. Trimming took 3 bases from V and 3 from J, leaving 10 bases between them. Germline V gives CDR1 MDHEN, CDR2 SYDVKM. TCR alpha and TCR beta cDNA libraries carrying sample barcodes and UMIs were produced by 5'RACE using constant-segment primers. In TCRdb, the 5' RACE reads were re-called with MiXCR into one record per CDR3 protein. The repertoire holds 410,000 or so distinct CDR3 sequences, about 22% seen once, with 13% in the top ten. Study conclusions and caveats: Pre-infection memory held some responding clones, suggesting pre-existing cross-reactive T cells responded. Among CD4+ contracting clones, most were CM and EM, and CD8+ ones EMRA.

The sample consisted of PBMCs or a T cell subset sorted from them (not recorded which). The chain is built from TRBV28 and TRBJ2-3; no definite D call. The source of this sequence is an adult woman who had mild COVID-19 (a few samples of this study predate the infection). Cell type and time point are not known. DNA for the CDR3: TGTGCCAGCAGTTTCTCTGAGGCTACAGATACGCAGTATTTT. This translates into CASSFSEATDTQYF.